This T cell receptor beta chain was obtained from a study of cytomegalovirus exposure and HLA in healthy donors (dated by TCRdb to between 2016 and 2019). In terms of the full investigation: According to an earlier analysis of 587 of the donors, 150 million to 200 million T cells yielded 90 million to 130 million unique TCR beta sequences and 276 Gb of sequence data. An early release that covered about 600 HLA-typed donors contained 250 to 350 gigabases of sequencing data and tens of millions of unique TCR sequences. Among the roughly 430 genotyped donors, approximately 77% belonged to the genetic ancestry cluster associated with self-reported Caucasian donors. The aim of the study was to test whether cataloging public T cell receptors could identify signatures of past pathogen exposure. The study profiled the T cell repertoires of hundreds of subjects by immunosequencing and related them to cytomegalovirus serostatus. In addition to the first cohort of roughly 670 subjects, a separate validation cohort of 100 to 150 different subjects was used. To predict cytomegalovirus infection status, the study combined high-throughput TCR immunosequencing, statistical association of individual TCRs with disease status, and machine learning. A later analysis re-examined previously published TCR beta repertoires from roughly 720 donors and added high-resolution HLA genotyping to investigate patterns of TCR occurrence. Rather than using new phenotypic data, the later analysis identified candidate immune exposures from TCR beta sequences and from how often those sequences occurred across donors. In an earlier analysis of 587 of the donors, high-throughput TCR beta sequencing was used to judge whether each TCR beta V gene segment behaved as functional or pseudogenic. Alongside the repertoire data, information on donor age, sex, ethnicity and CMV serostatus was compiled. Genome-wide SNP genotypes for about 65% of the 666 donors were used in a later genetic analysis, which treated that subset as a discovery cohort. All discovery cohort repertoires had been generated on a single sequencing platform. HLA typing included class I and class II loci at four-digit resolution. The number of donors typed differed by locus, with about 629-640 for A, B, C, DRB1 and DQB1, more than 500 for DQA1, 606 for DPA1, and around 450 for DPB1. Because of strong linkage in the cohort, a few DR-DQ haplotypes were treated as single units for association and clustering. Among 350 to 400 genotyped donors of the cohort, an average of approximately 250,000 unique TCR beta nucleotide sequences were sequenced per donor, approximately 20% of them non-productive.

Results the study describes overall, beyond this receptor: HLA typing was unavailable for some donors at each locus, so association tests used only the typed subset. Some IMGT-functional V segments, including TRBV6-2 and TRBV6-3, could not be distinguished by the 87-base-pair reads and were therefore excluded. Presence/absence analyses assumed roughly uniform sequencing depth across donors, an assumption that may not hold. When HLA alleles, especially DR and DQ, strongly co-occurred, attributing TCR associations to individual alleles was difficult. At a false discovery rate of 0.05, a later analysis linked some 17,000 TCR beta sequences to specific HLA alleles. In this cohort, only TCR beta chains were sequenced, and detectable features were limited by the absence of alpha or paired-chain data. A further reported finding was that TCR beta sequences accurately predicted the HLA-A and HLA-B alleles for most subjects in the first cohort. The study gave a list of some 150 TCR beta chains associated with cytomegalovirus. The earlier analysis of around 600 of the donors excluded roughly 17 rarely observed V segments, including chromosome 9 orphons, because counts were too low. A later genetic analysis associated a missense DCLRE1C variant with V-gene and J-gene trimming of TCR beta chains, and an independent cohort replicated the association. According to a later genetic analysis, donors in an Asian-associated ancestry cluster had fewer N-insertions in productive TCRs than the approximately 630-donor mean. In a later analysis, HLA-associated TCR beta chains were found to be more clonally expanded and to have lower generation probabilities than equally common non-associated chains. It was suggested by the authors that the approach could potentially be generalized to other disease states and immunological phenotypes. In an earlier analysis of more than 500 of the donors, most TCR beta V segments appeared in productive rearrangements about 87% or about 30% of the time, broadly matching IMGT annotations. Several of the top co-occurrence clusters appeared to be linked to parvovirus B19, influenza, CMV and Epstein-Barr virus, according to a later analysis. Linkage disequilibrium might explain the correlated functional status among segregating V segments, but an unknown experimental factor could not be excluded. The only immune exposure information available for the cohort was CMV serostatus. A later analysis found that TCR association rates varied across HLA loci, with DRB1 alleles showing the most associated TCRs and HLA-C alleles the fewest. A few of the identified cytomegalovirus-associated TCR beta chains were confirmed in vitro to be specific for cytomegalovirus antigens. According to a later analysis, most CMV-associated TCR beta chains appeared to be HLA-restricted, and the HLA associations seemed to be driven largely by CMV exposure. A cluster of highly shared sequence variants was judged likely to represent a technical artifact of the sequencing pipeline. Most TCR sequences were seen in very few donors, while some public TCRs were found in many individuals. In both the original and validation cohorts, the classifier was reported to diagnose cytomegalovirus status with high specificity and sensitivity.

The cohort consisted of 670 or so healthy bone marrow donors. Cohort members were all nominally healthy when sampled, although unrecorded immune exposures were likely present. The donor was CMV seronegative and belonged to the group of 352 seronegative cohort members. Every donor gave a peripheral blood sample, and the peripheral blood mononuclear cells from that sample were used for TCR beta sequencing. The Qiagen DNeasy Blood Extraction Kit was used to extract genomic DNA from the blood cell samples. The CDR3 has 14 amino acids, counting the end cysteine and phenylalanine. Here the CDR3 DNA is all that survives: 42 bases in frame from base 1. The V and J ends are trimmed by 5 bases and 3 bases, leaving 13 bases between them. Sequences SNHLY (CDR1) and FYNNEI (CDR2) are obtained from the germline V gene. Library construction relied on the immunoSEQ multiplex PCR assay. For the multiplex PCR, a mixture combining 60 forward primers for TCR Vbeta segments and 13 reverse primers for TCR Jbeta segments was used. The CDR3 region of rearranged TCR beta genes was amplified from genomic DNA by a multiplex PCR assay. On the Illumina HiSeq System, the amplified TCR beta libraries were sequenced as 87-base-pair reads. The authors' pipeline ran thus. In a later analysis, tens of millions of unique TCR beta chains were counted across the 500 to 850 repertoires, and roughly 11 million of these chains were shared by at least two donors. A nearest-neighbor algorithm error-corrected the raw reads and collapsed the reads into unique sequences, merging closely related sequences to remove PCR and sequencing errors. Alignment of CDR3 sequences to IMGT reference sequences was used to assign V, D and J gene segments. Each retained sequence needed at least a six-nucleotide match to both a V gene segment and a J gene segment. Rearrangements were called productive when the CDR3 lacked stop codons and stayed in frame with V and J; all others were non-productive. CDR3 was defined according to IMGT convention as the region running from the second conserved V-encoded cysteine to the conserved J-encoded phenylalanine. The earlier analysis of some 600 of the donors excluded sequences that lacked an unambiguous match to a single V gene segment. An earlier analysis of 587 of the donors called V segments functional above 56.7% productive rearrangements and segregating when the between-donor standard deviation exceeded 5%. A statistical classification framework was built for diagnosing cytomegalovirus status from the catalog of TCR beta chain sequences. A later analysis assigned V and J genes by comparing TCR nucleotide sequences with IMGT/GENE-DB human TR gene sequences. In a later analysis, CDR3 sequences and most-parsimonious VDJ recombination scenarios were assigned using the TCRdist pipeline. In a later analysis, every TCR beta chain was defined by the combination of its CDR3 amino acid sequence and its V-gene family, and reads without a unique V-gene family were dropped. In a later analysis, fewer than 650 highly shared, low-generation-probability nucleotide sequences were removed to address suspected cross-contamination and a sequencing artifact. In a later analysis, a clonal expansion index was calculated for each public chain from normalized within-repertoire ranks of inferred template counts. A later analysis computed generation probabilities with a VDJ recombination model fitted to out-of-frame rearrangements, and checked the results against IGoR. In a later analysis, TCR-TCR, TCR-HLA and TCR-CMV co-occurrence was scored with hypergeometric tests, and a repertoire-size bias correction was applied to TCR pairs. False discovery rates were estimated in a later analysis by permuting HLA or CMV assignments 20 times. In a later analysis, co-occurring TCRs were grouped using DBSCAN, and TCRdist sequence similarity was added for clustering within HLA-allele-positive subsets. Repertoires with fewer than 30,000 or more than 120,000 public chains, plus five repertoires with anomalous nucleotide sharing, were excluded from co-occurrence clustering. Imported from immuneACCESS, the table was reduced by TCRdb to in-frame sequences with V and J called. These copies leave out some clones; in studies compared against another copy, an unresolved V gene accounts for under half, and the cause of the remainder is not known. V and J calls plus clone size are reproduced from that table; the DNA served to infer D and trimming. This sample comprises fewer than 150,000 clones, roughly 77% of them detected only once. The leading ten clones occupy under 2% of the sample.

As to this clone: The antigen it binds to is not known. There are no base qualities to consult, and no much larger clone falls within one base.

The chain is assembled from TRBV2 and TRBJ1-1; the D gene is possibly TRBD1, with 5 bases matching. The sequencing input was PBMCs. This sequence was found in a woman aged 25 to 45 in good health and CMV-seronegative. The DNA sequence reads TGTGCCAGCAGTATAGACGGGGGACACACTGAAGCTTTCTTT. The encoded protein is CASSIDGGHTEAFF.